This TCR beta chain stems from a study of siplizumab effects on memory and regulatory T cells. Germline V gene lookup returns CDR1 SGHAT and CDR2 FQNNGV. This CDR3 has 14 amino acids. V was cut by 4 bases and J by 9 bases, with 16 bases left in between. Assay: immunoSEQ multiplex PCR; the TCRdb copy retains only in-frame clones and omits some. The sample yields approximately 68,000 clones, about 90% seen once. The chain links TRBV11-2 to TRBJ1-3; D unresolved. The clonotype was recovered from a human donor in good health. The sequenced sample consisted of CD8+ T cells sorted from blood. The CDR3 DNA reads as TGTGCCAGCAGCTCCCCGGCAGAAGCAACCACCATATATTTT. Protein sequence: CASSSPAEATTIYF.